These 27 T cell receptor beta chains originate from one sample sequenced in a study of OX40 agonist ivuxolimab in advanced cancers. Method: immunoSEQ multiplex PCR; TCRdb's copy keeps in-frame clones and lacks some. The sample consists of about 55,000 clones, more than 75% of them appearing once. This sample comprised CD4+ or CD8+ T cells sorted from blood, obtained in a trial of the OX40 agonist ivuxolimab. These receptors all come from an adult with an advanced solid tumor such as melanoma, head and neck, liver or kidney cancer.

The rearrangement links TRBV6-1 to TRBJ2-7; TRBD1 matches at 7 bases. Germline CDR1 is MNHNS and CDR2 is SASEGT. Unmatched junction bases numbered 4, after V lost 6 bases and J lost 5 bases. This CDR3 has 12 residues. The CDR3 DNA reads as TGTGCCAGCAGATGGACAGGCAACGAGCAGTACTTC. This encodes CASRWTGNEQYF.

CDR3 nucleotides: TGTGCCAGCAGCCGAGTAGGGGGCTTCAATCAGCCCCAGCATTTT. Translating gives CASSRVGGFNQPQHF. The J gene is TRBJ1-5, the V gene TRBV5-6; 7 nucleotides agree with TRBD1. CDR3 length: 15 residues. Germline CDR1 is SGHDT and CDR2 is YYEEEE. Trimming took 4 bases from V and 3 from J; bases not matched to a gene: 7.

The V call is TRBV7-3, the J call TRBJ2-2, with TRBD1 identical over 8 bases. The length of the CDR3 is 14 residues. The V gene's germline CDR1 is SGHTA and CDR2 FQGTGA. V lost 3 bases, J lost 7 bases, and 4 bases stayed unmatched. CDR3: CASSLTGADGELFF. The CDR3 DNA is TGTGCCAGCAGCTTGACAGGGGCAGACGGGGAGCTGTTTTTT. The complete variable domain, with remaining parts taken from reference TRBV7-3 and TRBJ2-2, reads GAGVSQTPSNKVTEKGKYVELRCDPISGHTALYWYRQSLGQGPEFLIYFQGTGAADDSGLPNDRFFAVRPEGSVSTLKIQRTERGDSAVYLCASSLTGADGELFFGEGSRLTVL.

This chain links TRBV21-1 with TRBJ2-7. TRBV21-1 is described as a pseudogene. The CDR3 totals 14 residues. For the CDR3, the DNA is TGTGCCAGCAGCAACCCGGGCCCCCCTGGCGAGCAGTACTTC. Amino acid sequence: CASSNPGPPGEQYF.

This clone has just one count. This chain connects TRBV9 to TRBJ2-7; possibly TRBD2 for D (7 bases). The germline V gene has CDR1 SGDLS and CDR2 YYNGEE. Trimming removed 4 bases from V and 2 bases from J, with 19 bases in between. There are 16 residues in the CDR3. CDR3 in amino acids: CASSPAGGGAPYEQYF. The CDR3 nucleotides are TGTGCCAGCAGCCCGGCAGGAGGGGGGGCCCCCTACGAGCAGTACTTC.

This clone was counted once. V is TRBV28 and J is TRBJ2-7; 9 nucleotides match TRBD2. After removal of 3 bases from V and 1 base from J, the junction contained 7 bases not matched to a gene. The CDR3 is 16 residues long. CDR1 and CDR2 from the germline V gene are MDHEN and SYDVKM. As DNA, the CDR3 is TGTGCCAGCAGTTTTTCCCTAGCGGGGTCTTCCTACGAGCAGTACTTC. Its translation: CASSFSLAGSSYEQYF.

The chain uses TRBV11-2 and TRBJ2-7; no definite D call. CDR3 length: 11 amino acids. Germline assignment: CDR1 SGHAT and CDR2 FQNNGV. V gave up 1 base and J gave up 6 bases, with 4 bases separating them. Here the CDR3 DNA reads TGTGCCAGCAGCTTAGGAAGCGAGCAGTACTTC. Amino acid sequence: CASSLGSEQYF. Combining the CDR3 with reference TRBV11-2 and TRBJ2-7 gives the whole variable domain EAGVAQSPRYKIIEKRQSVAFWCNPISGHATLYWYQQILGQGPKLLIQFQNNGVVDDSQLPKDRFSAERLKGVDSTLKIQPAKLEDSAVYLCASSLGSEQYFGPGTRLTVT.

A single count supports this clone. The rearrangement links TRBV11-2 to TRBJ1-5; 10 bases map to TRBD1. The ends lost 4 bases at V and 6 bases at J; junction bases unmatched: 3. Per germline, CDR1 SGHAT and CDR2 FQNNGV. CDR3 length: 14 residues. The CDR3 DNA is TGTGCCAGCAGCTGGACAGGGGGAAGTCAGCCCCAGCATTTT. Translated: CASSWTGGSQPQHF.

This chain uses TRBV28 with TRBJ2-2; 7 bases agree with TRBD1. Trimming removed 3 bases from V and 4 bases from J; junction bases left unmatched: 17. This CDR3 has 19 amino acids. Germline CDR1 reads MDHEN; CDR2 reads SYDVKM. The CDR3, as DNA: TGTGCCAGCAGTTTCAGTCAATGGGGGACAGCTATAGGCACCGGGGAGCTGTTTTTT. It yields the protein CASSFSQWGTAIGTGELFF.

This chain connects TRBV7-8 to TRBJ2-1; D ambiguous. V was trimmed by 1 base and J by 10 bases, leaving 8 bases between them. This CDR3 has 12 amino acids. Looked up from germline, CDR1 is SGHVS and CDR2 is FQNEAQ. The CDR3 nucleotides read TGTGCCAGCAGCTTAGTTGTTGGGGAGCAGTTCTTC. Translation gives CASSLVVGEQFF.

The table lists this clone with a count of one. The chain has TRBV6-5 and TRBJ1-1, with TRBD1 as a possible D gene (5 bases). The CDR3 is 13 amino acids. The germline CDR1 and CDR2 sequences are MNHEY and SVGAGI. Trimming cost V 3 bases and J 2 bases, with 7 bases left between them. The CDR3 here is CASSYQGNTEAFF. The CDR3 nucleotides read TGTGCCAGCAGTTATCAGGGAAACACTGAAGCTTTCTTT.

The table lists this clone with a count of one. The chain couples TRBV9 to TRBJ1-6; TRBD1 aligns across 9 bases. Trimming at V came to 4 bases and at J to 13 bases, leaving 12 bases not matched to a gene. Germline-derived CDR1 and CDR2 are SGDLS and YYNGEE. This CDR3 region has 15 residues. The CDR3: CASSLGTGTIGPLHF. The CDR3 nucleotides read TGTGCCAGCAGCCTCGGGACAGGGACAATTGGGCCCCTCCACTTT.

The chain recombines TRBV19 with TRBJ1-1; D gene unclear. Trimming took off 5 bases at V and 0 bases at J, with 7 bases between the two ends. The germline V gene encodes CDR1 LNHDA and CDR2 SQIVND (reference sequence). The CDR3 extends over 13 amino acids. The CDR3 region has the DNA TGTGCCAGTAGTTGGGCACTGAACACTGAAGCTTTCTTT. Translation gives CASSWALNTEAFF.

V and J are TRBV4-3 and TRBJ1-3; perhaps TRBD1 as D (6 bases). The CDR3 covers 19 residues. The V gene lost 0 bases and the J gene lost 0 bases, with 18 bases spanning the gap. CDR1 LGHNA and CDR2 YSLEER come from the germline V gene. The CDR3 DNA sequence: TGCGCCAGCAGCCAAGAGGGCCCAATACAGGGATTCTCTGGAAACACCATATATTTT. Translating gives CASSQEGPIQGFSGNTIYF.

DNA for the CDR3: TGTGCCAGCAGTTTAAGGGGGGGACTTGGAAACACCATATATTTT. Encoded protein: CASSLRGGLGNTIYF. This chain uses TRBV28 with TRBJ1-3; tentative D call: TRBD1 (6 bases). Trimming pared 2 bases from V and 3 bases from J, leaving 11 bases between. CDR1 and CDR2 from the germline V gene are MDHEN and SYDVKM. CDR3 length: 15 residues.

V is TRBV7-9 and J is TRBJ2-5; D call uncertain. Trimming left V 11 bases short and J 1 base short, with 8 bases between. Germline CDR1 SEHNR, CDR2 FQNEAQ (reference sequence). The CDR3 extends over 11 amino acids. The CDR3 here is CAVVAQETQYF. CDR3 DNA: TGTGCCGTAGTGGCCCAAGAGACCCAGTACTTC.

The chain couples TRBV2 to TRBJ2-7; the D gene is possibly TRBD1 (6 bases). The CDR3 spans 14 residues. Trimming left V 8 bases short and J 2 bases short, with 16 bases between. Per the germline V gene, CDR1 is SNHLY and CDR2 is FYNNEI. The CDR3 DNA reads TGTGCCAGCCTACCCCGGACAGTCACCTACGAGCAGTACTTC. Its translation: CASLPRTVTYEQYF. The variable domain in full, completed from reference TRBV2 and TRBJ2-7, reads EPEVTQTPSHQVTQMGQEVILRCVPISNHLYFYWYRQILGQKVEFLVSFYNNEISEKSEIFDDQFSVERPDGSNFTLKIRSTKLEDSAMYFCASLPRTVTYEQYFGPGTRLTVT.

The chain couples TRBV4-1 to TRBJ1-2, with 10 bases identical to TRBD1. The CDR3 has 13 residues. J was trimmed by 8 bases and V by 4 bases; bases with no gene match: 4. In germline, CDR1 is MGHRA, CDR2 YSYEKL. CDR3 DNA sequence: TGCGCCAGCAGCCGGGGGACAGGGGTAGGCTACACCTTC. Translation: CASSRGTGVGYTF.

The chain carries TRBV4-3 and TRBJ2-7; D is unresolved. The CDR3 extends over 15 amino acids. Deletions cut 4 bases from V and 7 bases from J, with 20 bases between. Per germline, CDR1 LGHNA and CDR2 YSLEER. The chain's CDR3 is CASSLEDGLLEEQYF. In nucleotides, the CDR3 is TGCGCCAGCAGCCTAGAGGACGGTCTCCTTGAGGAGCAGTACTTC.

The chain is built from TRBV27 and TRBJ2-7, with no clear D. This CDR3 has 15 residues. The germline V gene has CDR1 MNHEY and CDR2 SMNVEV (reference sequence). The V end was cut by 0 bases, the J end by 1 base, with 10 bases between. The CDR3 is CASSLSLAGSYEQYF. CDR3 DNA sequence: TGTGCCAGCAGTTTATCGTTGGCAGGTTCCTACGAGCAGTACTTC.

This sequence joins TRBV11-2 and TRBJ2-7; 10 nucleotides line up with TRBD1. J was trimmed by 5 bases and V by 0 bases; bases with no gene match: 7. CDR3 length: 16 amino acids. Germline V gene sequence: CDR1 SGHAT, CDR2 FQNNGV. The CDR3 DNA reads TGTGCCAGCAGCTTAGACCGGGACAGGGGTATGAACGAGCAGTACTTC. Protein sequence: CASSLDRDRGMNEQYF.

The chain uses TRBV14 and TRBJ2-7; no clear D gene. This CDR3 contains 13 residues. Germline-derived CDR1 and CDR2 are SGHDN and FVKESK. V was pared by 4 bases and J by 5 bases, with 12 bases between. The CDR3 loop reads CASSPWSYDEQYF. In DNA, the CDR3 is TGTGCCAGCAGCCCCTGGTCCTATGACGAGCAGTACTTC. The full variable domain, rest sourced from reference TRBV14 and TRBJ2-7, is EAGVTQFPSHSVIEKGQTVTLRCDPISGHDNLYWYRRVMGKEIKFLLHFVKESKQDESGMPNNRFLAERTGGTYSTLKVQPAELEDSGVYFCASSPWSYDEQYFGPGTRLTVT.

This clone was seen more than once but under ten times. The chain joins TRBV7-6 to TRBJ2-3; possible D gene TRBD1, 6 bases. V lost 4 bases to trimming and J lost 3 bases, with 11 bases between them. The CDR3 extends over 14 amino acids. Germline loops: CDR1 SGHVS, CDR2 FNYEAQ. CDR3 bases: TGTGCCAGCAGCTCCGCAGGGGAGACAGATACGCAGTATTTT. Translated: CASSSAGETDTQYF.

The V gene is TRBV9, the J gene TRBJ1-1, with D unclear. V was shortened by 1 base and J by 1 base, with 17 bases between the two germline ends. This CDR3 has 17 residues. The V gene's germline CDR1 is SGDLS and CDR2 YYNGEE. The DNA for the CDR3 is TGTGCCAGCAGCGTAAATTTTAATTTTGCCCCGAACACTGAAGCTTTCTTT. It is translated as CASSVNFNFAPNTEAFF.

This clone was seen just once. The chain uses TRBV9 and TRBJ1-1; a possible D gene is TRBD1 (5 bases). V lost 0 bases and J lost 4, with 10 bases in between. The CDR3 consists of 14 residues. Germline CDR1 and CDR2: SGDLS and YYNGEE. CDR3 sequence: CASSVAGGSTEAFF. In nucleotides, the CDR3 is TGTGCCAGCAGCGTAGCGGGGGGGAGCACTGAAGCTTTCTTT.

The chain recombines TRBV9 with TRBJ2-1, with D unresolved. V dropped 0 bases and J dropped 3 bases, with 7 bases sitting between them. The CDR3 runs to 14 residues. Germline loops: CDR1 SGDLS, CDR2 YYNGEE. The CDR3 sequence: CASSVGVGYNEQFF. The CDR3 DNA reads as TGTGCCAGCAGCGTAGGGGTAGGCTACAATGAGCAGTTCTTC. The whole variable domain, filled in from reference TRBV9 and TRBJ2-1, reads DSGVTQTPKHLITATGQRVTLRCSPRSGDLSVYWYQQSLDQGLQFLIQYYNGEERAKGNILERFSAQQFPDLHSELNLSSLELGDSALYFCASSVGVGYNEQFFGPGTRLTVL.

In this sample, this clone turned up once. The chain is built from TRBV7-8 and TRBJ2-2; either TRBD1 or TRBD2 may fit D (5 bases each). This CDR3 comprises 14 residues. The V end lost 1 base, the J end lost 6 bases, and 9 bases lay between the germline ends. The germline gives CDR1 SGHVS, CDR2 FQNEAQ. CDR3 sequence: CASSLGVGAGELFF. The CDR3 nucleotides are TGTGCCAGCAGCTTAGGCGTGGGGGCCGGGGAGCTGTTTTTT. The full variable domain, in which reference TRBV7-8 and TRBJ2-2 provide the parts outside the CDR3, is GAGVSQSPRYKVAKRGQDVALRCDPISGHVSLFWYQQALGQGPEFLTYFQNEAQLDKSGLPSDRFFAERPEGSVSTLKIQRTQQEDSAVYLCASSLGVGAGELFFGEGSRLTVL.